The entry below gives a single TCR beta chain sequence along with its context. The data were obtained in a study of shared clonotypes between healthy human individuals. Study context: Ranging from 18 to 49 in age, donors were two women and a few men.

Per the germline V gene, CDR1 is LNHNV and CDR2 is YYDKDF (reference sequence). The CDR3 loop spans 12 amino acids. The germline V and J ends were trimmed by 1 base and 4 bases, with 4 bases remaining between them. Deep-level running was used for the assay. TCRdb's table, derived via immunoSEQ multiplex PCR, lists solely in-frame clones and lacks some. The sample consists of under 600,000 clones, approximately 97% of them appearing once. Researchers partitioned CD4+ cells into CD45RA+ naive and CD45RA-negative memory subsets. V and J are TRBV15 and TRBJ1-1; D is unresolved. Sequencing was performed on naive CD4+ T cells sorted from blood. The subset was: CD45RA+ positively selected. The sequence was obtained from a woman aged 25 to 45 in good health. The CDR3 reads CATSRAFTEAFF. The CDR3 region has the DNA TGTGCCACCAGCAGAGCCTTCACTGAAGCTTTCTTT. Together with reference TRBV15 and TRBJ1-1, the CDR3 gives the full variable domain: DAMVIQNPRYQVTQFGKPVTLSCSQTLNHNVMYWYQQKSSQAPKLLFHYYDKDFNNEADTPDNFQSRRPNTSFCFLDIRSPGLGDTAMYLCATSRAFTEAFFGQGTRLTVV.